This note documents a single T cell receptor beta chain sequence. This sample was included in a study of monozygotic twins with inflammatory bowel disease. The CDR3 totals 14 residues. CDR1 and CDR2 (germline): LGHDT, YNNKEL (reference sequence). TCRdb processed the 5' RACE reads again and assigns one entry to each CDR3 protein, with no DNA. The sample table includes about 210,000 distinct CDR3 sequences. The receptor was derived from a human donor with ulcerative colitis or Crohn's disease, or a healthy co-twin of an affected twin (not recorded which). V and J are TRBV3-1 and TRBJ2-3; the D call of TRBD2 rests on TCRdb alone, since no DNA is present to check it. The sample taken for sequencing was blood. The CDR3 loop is CASSHLAGTDTQYF.